A single sample is the source of the 9 T cell receptor beta chains below, sequenced in a study of shared clonotypes between healthy human individuals. The assay was immunoSEQ multiplex PCR, and TCRdb's table has in-frame clones only and misses some. Of some 2,000,000 clones listed, 95% are singletons. Sequencing was done on a sample of naive CD4+ T cells sorted from blood. Subset indicated: CD45RA+ positively selected. The source is a man between 18 and 35 years old in good health.

The chain combines TRBV4-1 with TRBJ2-2; unclear D gene. V shed 4 bases and J shed 5 bases, with 17 bases lying between them. The CDR3 runs 16 residues. Germline CDR1 is MGHRA and CDR2 is YSYEKL. Here the CDR3 DNA reads TGCGCCAGCAGCCCACAAGTTGAGCGAAAGACCGGGGAGCTGTTTTTT. This translates into CASSPQVERKTGELFF.

The chain has TRBV7-9 and TRBJ2-7; 7 bases map to TRBD2. The J segment lost 3 bases and the V segment lost 5 bases, leaving 10 bases of the junction unmatched. The germline gives CDR1 SEHNR, CDR2 FQNEAQ (reference sequence). This CDR3 has 15 residues. The DNA for the CDR3 is TGTGCCAGCAGCCCTCCCAGACTAGCCTTCTACGAGCAGTACTTC. This codes for CASSPPRLAFYEQYF.

The chain couples TRBV5-7 to TRBJ2-3, with D possibly matching TRBD2 (6 bases). TRBV5-7 is annotated as an ORF whose role is uncertain. V was trimmed by 4 bases and J by 4 bases, leaving 16 bases between them. The CDR3 spans 15 residues. The CDR3 bases are TGTGCCAGCAGCCCGATGGCAGGGAGGTCAGATACGCAGTATTTT. This encodes CASSPMAGRSDTQYF.

This clone showed up just once. CDR3 sequence reads: CASSLAMSGGNSPLHF. The CDR3 region has the DNA TGCGCCAGCAGCTTGGCCATGTCAGGGGGTAATTCACCCCTCCACTTT. The rearrangement joins TRBV5-1 to TRBJ1-6; the match to TRBD1 covers 7 bases. Germline V gives CDR1 SGHRS, CDR2 YFSETQ. The V gene end was trimmed by 0 bases and the J gene end by 6 bases; junction bases not matched to a gene: 6. The CDR3 totals 16 residues.

In nucleotides, the CDR3 is TGTGCCTGGAGTGTACTTGGAGGGTTCTCGCCCTACGAGCAGTACTTC. Translation gives CAWSVLGGFSPYEQYF. The chain joins TRBV30 to TRBJ2-7; D is perhaps TRBD2 (6 bases). Germline CDR1 is GTSNPN and CDR2 is SVGIG (reference sequence). Trimming removed 0 bases from V and 2 bases from J, with 17 bases in between. The CDR3 has 16 amino acids.

The chain uses TRBV7-2 and TRBJ1-2; possible D gene TRBD1, 5 bases. Trimming pared 5 bases from V and 7 bases from J, leaving 20 bases between. Germline V gene data show CDR1 as SGHTA and CDR2 as FQGNSA. The CDR3 is 15 amino acids. The CDR3 DNA sequence: TGTGCCAGCAGCGCCGGAGGGAACGGGGGTCTTGGCTACACCTTC. This sequence encodes CASSAGGNGGLGYTF. The whole variable domain, remainder taken from reference TRBV7-2 and TRBJ1-2, is GAGVSQSPSNKVTEKGKDVELRCDPISGHTALYWYRQSLGQGLEFLIYFQGNSAPDKSGLPSDRFSAERTGGSVSTLTIQRTQQEDSAVYLCASSAGGNGGLGYTFGSGTRLTVV.

Notes on this clone: Other DNA sequences of this sample code for an identical CDR3. DNA of the CDR3: TGCGCCAGCAGCAAAACTAGCGGGAGCTACGAGCAGTACTTC. The encoded protein is CASSKTSGSYEQYF. V and J are TRBV5-1 and TRBJ2-7, with TRBD2 matching over 11 bases. Per the germline V gene, CDR1 is SGHRS and CDR2 is YFSETQ. Trimming took 4 bases from V and 3 from J; bases not matched to a gene: 3. The CDR3 runs 14 residues.

The chain recombines TRBV5-6 with TRBJ1-5; D gene ambiguous. V was clipped by 4 bases and J by 1 base, with 9 bases between them. The CDR3 consists of 14 residues. The V gene's germline CDR1 is SGHDT and CDR2 YYEEEE. CDR3 coding DNA: TGTGCCAGCAGCACTACGGACAGCAATCAGCCCCAGCATTTT. This sequence encodes CASSTTDSNQPQHF. The whole variable domain, filled in from reference TRBV5-6 and TRBJ1-5, reads DAGVTQSPTHLIKTRGQQVTLRCSPKSGHDTVSWYQQALGQGPQFIFQYYEEEERQRGNFPDRFSGHQFPNYSSELNVNALLLGDSALYLCASSTTDSNQPQHFGDGTRLSIL.

This clone occurred a few times. V and J are TRBV7-9 and TRBJ1-5, with 8 nucleotides matching TRBD1. The CDR3 spans 15 residues. The germline V gene has CDR1 SEHNR and CDR2 FQNEAQ (reference sequence). V lost 1 base, J lost 7 bases, and 6 bases stayed unmatched. CDR3: CASSLGSGGRQPQHF. CDR3 nucleotide sequence: TGTGCCAGCAGCTTAGGGTCAGGGGGCCGGCAGCCCCAGCATTTT.